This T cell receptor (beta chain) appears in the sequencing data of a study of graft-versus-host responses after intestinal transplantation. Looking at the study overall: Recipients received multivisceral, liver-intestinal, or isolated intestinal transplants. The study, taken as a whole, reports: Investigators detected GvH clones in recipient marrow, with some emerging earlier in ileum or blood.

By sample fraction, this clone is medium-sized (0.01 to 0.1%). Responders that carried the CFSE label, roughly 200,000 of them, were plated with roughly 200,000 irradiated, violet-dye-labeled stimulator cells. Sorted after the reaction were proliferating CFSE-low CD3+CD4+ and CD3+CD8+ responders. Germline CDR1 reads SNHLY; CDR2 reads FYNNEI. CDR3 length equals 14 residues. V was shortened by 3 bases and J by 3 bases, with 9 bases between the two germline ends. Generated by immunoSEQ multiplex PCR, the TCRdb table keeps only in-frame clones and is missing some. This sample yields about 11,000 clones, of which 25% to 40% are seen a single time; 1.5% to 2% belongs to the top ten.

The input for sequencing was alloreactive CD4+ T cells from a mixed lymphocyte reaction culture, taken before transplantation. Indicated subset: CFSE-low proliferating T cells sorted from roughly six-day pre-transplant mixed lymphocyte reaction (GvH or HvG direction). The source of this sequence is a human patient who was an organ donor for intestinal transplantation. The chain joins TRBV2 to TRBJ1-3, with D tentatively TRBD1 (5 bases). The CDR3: CASSDRAIGNTIYF. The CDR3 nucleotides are TGTGCCAGCAGTGACAGGGCGATTGGAAACACCATATATTTT.